The 31 T cell receptor beta chains given below trace back to one sample, sequenced in a study of spatial heterogeneity in lung cancer (dated by TCRdb to 2018 to 2020). Reading the label with the study, this specimen's time point is: blood at routine non-recurrence follow-up after resection. The library was prepared using 5' RACE. Sequencing relied on a NextSeq 500. Using fastp trimming at Q25 and MiXCR clonotype assembly, TCRdb reanalyzed the public sequencing data and kept in-frame beta chains. Each entry merges the rows of one CDR3 protein and shows their most common DNA and genes. The table for this sample lists some 30,000 distinct CDR3 sequences; about 9.4% of them were counted only once. 25% to 35% of the sample goes to the ten largest clones. The source material was PBMCs, sampled at follow-up. The origin of the receptors is a female donor with early-stage non-small cell lung cancer.

The table lists this clonotype with many counts. The chain's CDR3 is CASSQGLSGANVLTF. The DNA of the CDR3 is TGCGCCAGCAGCCAAGGCCTCTCTGGGGCCAACGTCCTGACTTTC. The chain carries TRBV4-1 and TRBJ2-6; D remains ambiguous. The CDR3 totals 15 residues. Germline V gene sequence: CDR1 MGHRA, CDR2 YSYEKL. Between the trimmed V and J ends, which lost 1 base and 0 bases, there was a span of 4 bases.

This clonotype turned up a few times. The V gene is TRBV12-3 or TRBV12-4, the J gene TRBJ2-6, with D uncertain. This CDR3 is built from 15 residues. The V end lost 2 bases, the J end lost 0 bases, and 5 bases lay between the germline ends. CDR3 DNA: TGTGCCAGCAGTTTAAGTCTCTCTGGGGCCAACGTCCTGACTTTC. This translates into CASSLSLSGANVLTF.

This clonotype was seen only a few times. The rearrangement links TRBV21-1 to TRBJ2-2. TRBV21-1 is reported as a pseudogene. The CDR3 consists of 15 residues. The CDR3 protein is CASSKEAILIGELFF. The CDR3 nucleotides are TGTGCCAGCAGCAAAGAGGCCATACTGATCGGGGAGCTGTTTTTT.

This clonotype was counted at least ten times. The chain carries TRBV19 and TRBJ1-2, with D perhaps matching TRBD1 (5 bases). This CDR3 is built from 14 residues. The germline CDR1 and CDR2 sequences are LNHDA and SQIVND (reference sequence). V was shortened by 3 bases and J by 6 bases, with 14 bases between the two germline ends. CDR3 in DNA: TGTGCCAGTAGTATCTGGGGGTATTCGGATGGCTACACCTTC. Amino acids: CASSIWGYSDGYTF.

This clonotype was picked up many times. The gene calls are TRBV6-5 and TRBJ2-2, with a weak D call TRBD1 (6 bases). The CDR3 contains 15 residues. V lost 2 bases and J 0 bases, leaving 7 bases between the germline ends. Germline-derived CDR1 and CDR2 are MNHEY and SVGAGI. This chain's CDR3 is CASSYEGANTGELFF. The CDR3 nucleotides read TGTGCCAGCAGTTACGAGGGGGCGAACACCGGGGAGCTGTTTTTT.

As for this clonotype: A read error is possible here, since a much larger clone lies one base away. The chain combines TRBV2 with TRBJ2-7; TRBD2 is a possible D gene (6 bases). The germline CDR1 and CDR2 sequences are SNHLY and FYNNEI. The CDR3 spans 13 residues. The V end was cut by 3 bases, the J end by 5 bases, with 11 bases between. CDR3 region: CASSDGLSHEQYF. The CDR3 bases are TGTGCCAGCAGTGATGGACTAAGCCACGAGCAGTACTTC.

This clonotype is medium-sized within its sample. This sequence joins TRBV27 and TRBJ2-2, with D possibly being TRBD2 (5 bases). Germline V CDR1 and CDR2: MNHEY, SMNVEV (reference sequence). The length of the CDR3 is 13 residues. Trimming took 8 bases from V and 6 from J, leaving 13 bases between them. CDR3 protein: CASRPGIAGELFF. The CDR3 region has the DNA TGTGCCAGCCGGCCGGGGATTGCCGGGGAGCTGTTTTTT.

A few counts support this clonotype. This rearrangement joins TRBV6-1 to TRBJ1-4; D not resolved. V was clipped by 7 bases and J by 0 bases, with 6 bases between them. The CDR3 contains 13 residues. Germline lookup yields CDR1 MNHNS and CDR2 SASEGT. This CDR3 is CASNPTTNEKLFF. DNA of the CDR3: TGTGCCAGCAACCCGACAACTAATGAAAAACTGTTTTTT.

There are many counts of this clonotype. In DNA, the CDR3 is TGTGCCAGCAGCTTAGCCGCCGGAGGGGAGGTCGGCTACGAGCAGTACTTC. It encodes CASSLAAGGEVGYEQYF. J is TRBJ2-7 and V is TRBV7-6; D might be TRBD2 (6 bases). Germline CDR1 SGHVS, CDR2 FNYEAQ. Deletions cut 0 bases from V and 3 bases from J, with 18 bases between. This CDR3 is 17 amino acids long.

At least ten counts were recorded for this clonotype. The rearrangement links TRBV27 to TRBJ1-4; tentative D call: TRBD1 (6 bases). With 9 bases removed from V and 1 base from J, the gap between germline ends came to 9 bases. The CDR3 spans 13 residues. CDR1 and CDR2 from the germline V gene are MNHEY and SMNVEV (reference sequence). DNA for the CDR3: TGTGCCAGTAAGACAGGAACTAATGAAAAACTGTTTTTT. Residues: CASKTGTNEKLFF.

This clonotype showed up many times. This rearrangement joins TRBV7-2 to TRBJ2-7; TRBD2 might be the D (5 bases). In germline, CDR1 is SGHTA, CDR2 FQGNSA. There are 14 residues in the CDR3. Trimming took off 2 bases at V and 1 base at J, with 9 bases between the two ends. CDR3 region: CASSLIPGSYEQYF. The CDR3, as DNA: TGTGCCAGCAGCTTAATTCCGGGATCCTACGAGCAGTACTTC.

This clonotype showed up just a few times. J is TRBJ1-1 and V is TRBV10-3; a possible D gene is TRBD1 (5 bases). The V and J ends lost 9 bases and 3 bases respectively, with 14 bases between them. The CDR3 is 13 amino acids. Germline V lookup: CDR1 ENHRY, CDR2 SYGVKD. The CDR3 region is CAISGTLDTEAFF. The DNA for the CDR3 is TGTGCCATTAGCGGGACCCTTGACACTGAAGCTTTCTTT.

The chain joins TRBV29-1 to TRBJ1-2; D call uncertain. V lost 4 bases to trimming and J lost 0 bases, with 21 bases between them. The CDR3 runs 17 residues. Germline CDR1 and CDR2: SQVTM and ANQGSEA. Written as DNA, the CDR3 is TGCAGCGTTGGAAGGGCGCAAGTCGGGCCAGCTAACTATGGCTACACCTTC. Its protein is CSVGRAQVGPANYGYTF.

This clonotype has a handful of counts. The chain joins TRBV20-1 to TRBJ2-5, with TRBD2 matching 8 bases. This CDR3 is built from 13 residues. V trimming: 3 bases; J trimming: 5 bases; junction bases outside the gene matches: 5. Germline lookup yields CDR1 DFQATT and CDR2 SNEGSKA (reference sequence). The CDR3 DNA sequence: TGCAGTGCTAGCGGGGGGGCCCTGGAGACCCAGTACTTC. This translates into CSASGGALETQYF.

This clonotype came up many times. This sequence joins TRBV18 and TRBJ2-3, with TRBD1 identical over 7 bases. Germline V gene sequence: CDR1 KGHSH, CDR2 LQKENI. The V gene end was trimmed by 0 bases and the J gene end by 2 bases; junction bases not matched to a gene: 5. The CDR3 extends over 16 amino acids. CDR3 nucleotides: TGTGCCAGCTCACCACCCGGGACAGTTTTCACAGATACGCAGTATTTT. Its protein product is CASSPPGTVFTDTQYF.

This clonotype has ten or more counts. The rearrangement joins TRBV4-3 to TRBJ1-1, with TRBD1 as a possible D gene (5 bases). Germline CDR1 is LGHNA and CDR2 is YSLEER. The CDR3 has 13 amino acids. Trimming shortened V by 4 bases and J by 4 bases, and 10 bases separated the two germline ends. CDR3 coding DNA: TGCGCCAGCAGCCCCCTGGGGGGCACTGAAGCTTTCTTT. It is translated as CASSPLGGTEAFF.

This clonotype has ten or more counts. The V and J genes are TRBV11-2 and TRBJ2-7; D is undetermined. Germline CDR1 is SGHAT and CDR2 is FQNNGV. The CDR3 length is 14 residues. Trimming cost V 1 base and J 0 bases, with 7 bases left between them. The CDR3 reads CASSLGLSSYEQYF. CDR3 nucleotide sequence: TGTGCCAGCAGCTTAGGCCTTTCCTCCTACGAGCAGTACTTC.

V is TRBV7-2 and J is TRBJ2-2; D ambiguous. Trimming cost V 6 bases and J 0 bases, with 11 bases left between them. Looked up from germline, CDR1 is SGHTA and CDR2 is FQGNSA. There are 15 residues in the CDR3. The CDR3 loop is CASSDRVANTGELFF. The CDR3 region has the DNA TGTGCCAGCAGTGACCGGGTGGCGAACACCGGGGAGCTGTTTTTT.

This clonotype has at least ten counts. The chain employs TRBV2 and TRBJ2-2, with 9 positions matching TRBD2. J gave up 0 bases and V 2 bases, and 4 bases lay outside the gene matches. CDR1 and CDR2 (germline): SNHLY, FYNNEI. This CDR3 comprises 17 residues. DNA for the CDR3: TGTGCCAGCAGTGAAAGGGCTAGCGGGGCGAACACCGGGGAGCTGTTTTTT. Translated: CASSERASGANTGELFF.

This clonotype was counted only a few times. The V gene is TRBV12-3 or TRBV12-4, the J gene TRBJ1-1; maybe TRBD1 (5 bases). Deletions cut 6 bases from V and 4 bases from J, with 9 bases between. The CDR3 length is 12 residues. CDR3 protein: CASRSGGTEAFF. CDR3 nucleotide sequence: TGTGCCAGCAGATCCGGGGGCACTGAAGCTTTCTTT.

This clonotype was counted many times. The J gene is TRBJ2-3, the V gene TRBV18; weak D call: TRBD2 (5 bases). The CDR3 consists of 15 residues. Trimming removed 5 bases from V and 3 bases from J, with 15 bases in between. Germline V gives CDR1 KGHSH, CDR2 LQKENI. The CDR3 DNA reads TGTGCCAGCTCAGATCTAGCTCTACGAACAGATACGCAGTATTTT. Its translation: CASSDLALRTDTQYF.

This clonotype was counted between two and nine times. The chain couples TRBV11-2 to TRBJ2-7; no firm D call. The CDR3 runs 13 residues. In germline, CDR1 is SGHAT, CDR2 FQNNGV. The germline V and J ends were trimmed by 0 bases and 3 bases, with 6 bases remaining between them. CDR3 bases: TGTGCCAGCAGCTTAGAAACCAACTACGAGCAGTACTTC. Residues: CASSLETNYEQYF.

Ten or more counts support this clonotype. The chain recombines TRBV5-1 with TRBJ2-3, with 10 positions matching TRBD2. This CDR3 spans 16 amino acids. V lost 1 base, J lost 2 bases, and 4 bases stayed unmatched. The germline gives CDR1 SGHRS, CDR2 YFSETQ. This chain's CDR3 is CASSLRSGGVTDTQYF. The CDR3 nucleotides read TGCGCCAGCAGCTTGAGGAGCGGGGGGGTCACAGATACGCAGTATTTT.

This clonotype is judged medium-sized. The J gene is TRBJ2-7, the V gene TRBV6-5; no reliable D call. Trimming removed 2 bases at V and 2 bases at J, with 7 bases between. The germline V gene encodes CDR1 MNHEY and CDR2 SVGAGI. The CDR3 covers 13 residues. The CDR3 here is CASSYTSAYEQYF. The CDR3 DNA reads as TGTGCCAGCAGTTACACGTCAGCCTACGAGCAGTACTTC.

This clonotype was found a few times. The V gene is TRBV28, the J gene TRBJ2-1, with 10 bases fitting TRBD2. After removal of 4 bases from V and 4 bases from J, the junction contained 4 bases not matched to a gene. Germline V gene lookup returns CDR1 MDHEN and CDR2 SYDVKM. The CDR3 spans 15 residues. In DNA form, the CDR3 reads TGTGCCAGCAGTTCTAGCGGGGGTGGGTACAATGAGCAGTTCTTC. Translation: CASSSSGGGYNEQFF.

The CDR3 DNA is TGTGCCAGCAGTCCCACCGAGACTAGCGGGGCGAACACCGGGGAGCTGTTTTTT. It translates to CASSPTETSGANTGELFF. The chain uses TRBV28 and TRBJ2-2; 11 bases match TRBD2. V was clipped by 5 bases and J by 0 bases; unmatched bases: 8. Germline CDR1 reads MDHEN; CDR2 reads SYDVKM. This CDR3 is built from 18 residues.

In its sample, this clonotype was seen many times. The V gene is TRBV7-9, the J gene TRBJ2-1; tentative D call: TRBD2 (6 bases). The CDR3 consists of 14 residues. CDR1 SEHNR and CDR2 FQNEAQ come from the germline V gene (reference sequence). Trimming shortened V by 3 bases and J by 9 bases, and 15 bases separated the two germline ends. This CDR3 is CASSFGGSAAEQFF. CDR3 sequence (DNA): TGTGCCAGCAGCTTTGGAGGGTCCGCGGCTGAGCAGTTCTTC.

This clonotype was detected ten times or more. The rearrangement links TRBV2 to TRBJ2-1, with 7 bases lining up with TRBD2. In germline, CDR1 is SNHLY, CDR2 FYNNEI. The CDR3 extends over 11 amino acids. The trim removed 4 bases at V and 9 bases at J, leaving 0 bases unmatched. CDR3 residues: CASSGEGEQFF. The CDR3 region has the DNA TGTGCCAGCAGTGGGGAGGGTGAGCAGTTCTTC.

The chain uses TRBV7-2 and TRBJ1-1; D unclear. There are 9 residues in the CDR3. Between the trimmed V and J ends, which lost 4 bases and 10 bases, there was a span of 4 bases. In germline, CDR1 is SGHTA, CDR2 FQGNSA. The CDR3 loop reads CASSSRAFF. The DNA for the CDR3 is TGTGCCAGCAGCTCAAGAGCTTTCTTT. Drawing the rest from reference TRBV7-2 and TRBJ1-1, the complete variable domain is GAGVSQSPSNKVTEKGKDVELRCDPISGHTALYWYRQSLGQGLEFLIYFQGNSAPDKSGLPSDRFSAERTGGSVSTLTIQRTQQEDSAVYLCASSSRAFFGQGTRLTVV.

This clonotype occurred many times. The genes are TRBV18 and TRBJ2-2; 9 positions agree with TRBD1. The ends lost 8 bases at V and 6 bases at J; junction bases unmatched: 13. Germline lookup yields CDR1 KGHSH and CDR2 LQKENI. The CDR3 length is 16 residues. The CDR3 DNA follows: TGTGCCAGCCTGGGACAGGGAAGTACGACCGCCGGGGAGCTGTTTTTT. It encodes CASLGQGSTTAGELFF. Together with reference TRBV18 and TRBJ2-2, the CDR3 gives the full variable domain: NAGVMQNPRHLVRRRGQEARLRCSPMKGHSHVYWYRQLPEEGLKFMVYLQKENIIDESGMPKERFSAEFPKEGPSILRIQQVVRGDSAAYFCASLGQGSTTAGELFFGEGSRLTVL.

CDR3 sequence (DNA): TGTGCCAGCAGCCTGAATAGGGGGACCCAGTACTTC. Its translation is CASSLNRGTQYF. The V call is TRBV7-2, the J call TRBJ2-5; D may be TRBD1 (5 bases). The CDR3 covers 12 residues. V lost 5 bases and J lost 7, with 11 bases in between. Germline CDR1 SGHTA, CDR2 FQGNSA.